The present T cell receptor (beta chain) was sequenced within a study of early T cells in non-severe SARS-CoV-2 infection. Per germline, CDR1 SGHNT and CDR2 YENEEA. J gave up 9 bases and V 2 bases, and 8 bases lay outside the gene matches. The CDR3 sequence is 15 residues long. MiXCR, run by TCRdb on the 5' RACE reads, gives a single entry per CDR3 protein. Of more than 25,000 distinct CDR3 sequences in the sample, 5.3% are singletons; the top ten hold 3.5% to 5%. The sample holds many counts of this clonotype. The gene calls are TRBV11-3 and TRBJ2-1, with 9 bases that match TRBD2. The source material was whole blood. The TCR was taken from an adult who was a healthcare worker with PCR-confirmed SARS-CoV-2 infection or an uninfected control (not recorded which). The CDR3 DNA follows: TGTGCCAGCAGCTTAACGGCTAGCGGGATAGTTGAGCAGTTCTTC. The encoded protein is CASSLTASGIVEQFF.